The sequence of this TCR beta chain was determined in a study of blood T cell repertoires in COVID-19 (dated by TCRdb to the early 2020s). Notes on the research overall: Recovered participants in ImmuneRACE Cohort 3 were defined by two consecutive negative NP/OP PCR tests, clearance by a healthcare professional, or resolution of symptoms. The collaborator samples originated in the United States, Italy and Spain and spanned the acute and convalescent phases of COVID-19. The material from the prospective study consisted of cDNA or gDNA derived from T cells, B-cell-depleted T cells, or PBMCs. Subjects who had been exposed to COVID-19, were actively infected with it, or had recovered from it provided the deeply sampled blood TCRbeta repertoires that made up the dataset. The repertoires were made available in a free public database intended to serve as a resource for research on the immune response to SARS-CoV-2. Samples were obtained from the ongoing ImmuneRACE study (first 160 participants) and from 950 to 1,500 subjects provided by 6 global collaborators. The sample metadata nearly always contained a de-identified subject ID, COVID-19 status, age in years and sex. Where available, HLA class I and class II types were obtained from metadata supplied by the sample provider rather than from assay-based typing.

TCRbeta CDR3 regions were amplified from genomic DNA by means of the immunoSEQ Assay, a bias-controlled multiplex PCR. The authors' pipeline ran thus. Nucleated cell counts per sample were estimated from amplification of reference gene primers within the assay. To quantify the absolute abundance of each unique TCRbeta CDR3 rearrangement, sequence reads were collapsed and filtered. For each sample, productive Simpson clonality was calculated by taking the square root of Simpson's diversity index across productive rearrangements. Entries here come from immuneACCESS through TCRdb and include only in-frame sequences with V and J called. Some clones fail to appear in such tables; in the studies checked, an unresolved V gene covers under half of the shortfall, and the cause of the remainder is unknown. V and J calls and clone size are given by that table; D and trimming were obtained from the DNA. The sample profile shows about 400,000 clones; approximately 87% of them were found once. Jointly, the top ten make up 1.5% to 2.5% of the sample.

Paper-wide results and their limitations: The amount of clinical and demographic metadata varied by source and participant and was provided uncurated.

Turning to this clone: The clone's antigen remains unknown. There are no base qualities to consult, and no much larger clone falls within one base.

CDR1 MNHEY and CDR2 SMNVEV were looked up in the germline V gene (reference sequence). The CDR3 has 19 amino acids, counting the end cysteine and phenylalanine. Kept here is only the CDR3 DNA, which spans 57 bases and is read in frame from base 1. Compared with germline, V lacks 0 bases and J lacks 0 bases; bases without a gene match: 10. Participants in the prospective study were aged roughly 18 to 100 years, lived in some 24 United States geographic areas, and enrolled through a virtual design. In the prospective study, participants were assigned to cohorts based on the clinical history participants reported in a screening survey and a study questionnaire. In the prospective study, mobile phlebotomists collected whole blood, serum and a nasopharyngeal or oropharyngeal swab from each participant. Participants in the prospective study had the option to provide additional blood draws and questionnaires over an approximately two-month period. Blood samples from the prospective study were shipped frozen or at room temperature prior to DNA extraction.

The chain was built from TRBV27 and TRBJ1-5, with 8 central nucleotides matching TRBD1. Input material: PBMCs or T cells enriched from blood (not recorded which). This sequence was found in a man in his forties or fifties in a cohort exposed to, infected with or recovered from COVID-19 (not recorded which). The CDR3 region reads CASSLSKGRTGNSNQPQHF. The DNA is TGTGCCAGCAGTTTATCGAAAGGGAGGACAGGGAATAGCAATCAGCCCCAGCATTTT.